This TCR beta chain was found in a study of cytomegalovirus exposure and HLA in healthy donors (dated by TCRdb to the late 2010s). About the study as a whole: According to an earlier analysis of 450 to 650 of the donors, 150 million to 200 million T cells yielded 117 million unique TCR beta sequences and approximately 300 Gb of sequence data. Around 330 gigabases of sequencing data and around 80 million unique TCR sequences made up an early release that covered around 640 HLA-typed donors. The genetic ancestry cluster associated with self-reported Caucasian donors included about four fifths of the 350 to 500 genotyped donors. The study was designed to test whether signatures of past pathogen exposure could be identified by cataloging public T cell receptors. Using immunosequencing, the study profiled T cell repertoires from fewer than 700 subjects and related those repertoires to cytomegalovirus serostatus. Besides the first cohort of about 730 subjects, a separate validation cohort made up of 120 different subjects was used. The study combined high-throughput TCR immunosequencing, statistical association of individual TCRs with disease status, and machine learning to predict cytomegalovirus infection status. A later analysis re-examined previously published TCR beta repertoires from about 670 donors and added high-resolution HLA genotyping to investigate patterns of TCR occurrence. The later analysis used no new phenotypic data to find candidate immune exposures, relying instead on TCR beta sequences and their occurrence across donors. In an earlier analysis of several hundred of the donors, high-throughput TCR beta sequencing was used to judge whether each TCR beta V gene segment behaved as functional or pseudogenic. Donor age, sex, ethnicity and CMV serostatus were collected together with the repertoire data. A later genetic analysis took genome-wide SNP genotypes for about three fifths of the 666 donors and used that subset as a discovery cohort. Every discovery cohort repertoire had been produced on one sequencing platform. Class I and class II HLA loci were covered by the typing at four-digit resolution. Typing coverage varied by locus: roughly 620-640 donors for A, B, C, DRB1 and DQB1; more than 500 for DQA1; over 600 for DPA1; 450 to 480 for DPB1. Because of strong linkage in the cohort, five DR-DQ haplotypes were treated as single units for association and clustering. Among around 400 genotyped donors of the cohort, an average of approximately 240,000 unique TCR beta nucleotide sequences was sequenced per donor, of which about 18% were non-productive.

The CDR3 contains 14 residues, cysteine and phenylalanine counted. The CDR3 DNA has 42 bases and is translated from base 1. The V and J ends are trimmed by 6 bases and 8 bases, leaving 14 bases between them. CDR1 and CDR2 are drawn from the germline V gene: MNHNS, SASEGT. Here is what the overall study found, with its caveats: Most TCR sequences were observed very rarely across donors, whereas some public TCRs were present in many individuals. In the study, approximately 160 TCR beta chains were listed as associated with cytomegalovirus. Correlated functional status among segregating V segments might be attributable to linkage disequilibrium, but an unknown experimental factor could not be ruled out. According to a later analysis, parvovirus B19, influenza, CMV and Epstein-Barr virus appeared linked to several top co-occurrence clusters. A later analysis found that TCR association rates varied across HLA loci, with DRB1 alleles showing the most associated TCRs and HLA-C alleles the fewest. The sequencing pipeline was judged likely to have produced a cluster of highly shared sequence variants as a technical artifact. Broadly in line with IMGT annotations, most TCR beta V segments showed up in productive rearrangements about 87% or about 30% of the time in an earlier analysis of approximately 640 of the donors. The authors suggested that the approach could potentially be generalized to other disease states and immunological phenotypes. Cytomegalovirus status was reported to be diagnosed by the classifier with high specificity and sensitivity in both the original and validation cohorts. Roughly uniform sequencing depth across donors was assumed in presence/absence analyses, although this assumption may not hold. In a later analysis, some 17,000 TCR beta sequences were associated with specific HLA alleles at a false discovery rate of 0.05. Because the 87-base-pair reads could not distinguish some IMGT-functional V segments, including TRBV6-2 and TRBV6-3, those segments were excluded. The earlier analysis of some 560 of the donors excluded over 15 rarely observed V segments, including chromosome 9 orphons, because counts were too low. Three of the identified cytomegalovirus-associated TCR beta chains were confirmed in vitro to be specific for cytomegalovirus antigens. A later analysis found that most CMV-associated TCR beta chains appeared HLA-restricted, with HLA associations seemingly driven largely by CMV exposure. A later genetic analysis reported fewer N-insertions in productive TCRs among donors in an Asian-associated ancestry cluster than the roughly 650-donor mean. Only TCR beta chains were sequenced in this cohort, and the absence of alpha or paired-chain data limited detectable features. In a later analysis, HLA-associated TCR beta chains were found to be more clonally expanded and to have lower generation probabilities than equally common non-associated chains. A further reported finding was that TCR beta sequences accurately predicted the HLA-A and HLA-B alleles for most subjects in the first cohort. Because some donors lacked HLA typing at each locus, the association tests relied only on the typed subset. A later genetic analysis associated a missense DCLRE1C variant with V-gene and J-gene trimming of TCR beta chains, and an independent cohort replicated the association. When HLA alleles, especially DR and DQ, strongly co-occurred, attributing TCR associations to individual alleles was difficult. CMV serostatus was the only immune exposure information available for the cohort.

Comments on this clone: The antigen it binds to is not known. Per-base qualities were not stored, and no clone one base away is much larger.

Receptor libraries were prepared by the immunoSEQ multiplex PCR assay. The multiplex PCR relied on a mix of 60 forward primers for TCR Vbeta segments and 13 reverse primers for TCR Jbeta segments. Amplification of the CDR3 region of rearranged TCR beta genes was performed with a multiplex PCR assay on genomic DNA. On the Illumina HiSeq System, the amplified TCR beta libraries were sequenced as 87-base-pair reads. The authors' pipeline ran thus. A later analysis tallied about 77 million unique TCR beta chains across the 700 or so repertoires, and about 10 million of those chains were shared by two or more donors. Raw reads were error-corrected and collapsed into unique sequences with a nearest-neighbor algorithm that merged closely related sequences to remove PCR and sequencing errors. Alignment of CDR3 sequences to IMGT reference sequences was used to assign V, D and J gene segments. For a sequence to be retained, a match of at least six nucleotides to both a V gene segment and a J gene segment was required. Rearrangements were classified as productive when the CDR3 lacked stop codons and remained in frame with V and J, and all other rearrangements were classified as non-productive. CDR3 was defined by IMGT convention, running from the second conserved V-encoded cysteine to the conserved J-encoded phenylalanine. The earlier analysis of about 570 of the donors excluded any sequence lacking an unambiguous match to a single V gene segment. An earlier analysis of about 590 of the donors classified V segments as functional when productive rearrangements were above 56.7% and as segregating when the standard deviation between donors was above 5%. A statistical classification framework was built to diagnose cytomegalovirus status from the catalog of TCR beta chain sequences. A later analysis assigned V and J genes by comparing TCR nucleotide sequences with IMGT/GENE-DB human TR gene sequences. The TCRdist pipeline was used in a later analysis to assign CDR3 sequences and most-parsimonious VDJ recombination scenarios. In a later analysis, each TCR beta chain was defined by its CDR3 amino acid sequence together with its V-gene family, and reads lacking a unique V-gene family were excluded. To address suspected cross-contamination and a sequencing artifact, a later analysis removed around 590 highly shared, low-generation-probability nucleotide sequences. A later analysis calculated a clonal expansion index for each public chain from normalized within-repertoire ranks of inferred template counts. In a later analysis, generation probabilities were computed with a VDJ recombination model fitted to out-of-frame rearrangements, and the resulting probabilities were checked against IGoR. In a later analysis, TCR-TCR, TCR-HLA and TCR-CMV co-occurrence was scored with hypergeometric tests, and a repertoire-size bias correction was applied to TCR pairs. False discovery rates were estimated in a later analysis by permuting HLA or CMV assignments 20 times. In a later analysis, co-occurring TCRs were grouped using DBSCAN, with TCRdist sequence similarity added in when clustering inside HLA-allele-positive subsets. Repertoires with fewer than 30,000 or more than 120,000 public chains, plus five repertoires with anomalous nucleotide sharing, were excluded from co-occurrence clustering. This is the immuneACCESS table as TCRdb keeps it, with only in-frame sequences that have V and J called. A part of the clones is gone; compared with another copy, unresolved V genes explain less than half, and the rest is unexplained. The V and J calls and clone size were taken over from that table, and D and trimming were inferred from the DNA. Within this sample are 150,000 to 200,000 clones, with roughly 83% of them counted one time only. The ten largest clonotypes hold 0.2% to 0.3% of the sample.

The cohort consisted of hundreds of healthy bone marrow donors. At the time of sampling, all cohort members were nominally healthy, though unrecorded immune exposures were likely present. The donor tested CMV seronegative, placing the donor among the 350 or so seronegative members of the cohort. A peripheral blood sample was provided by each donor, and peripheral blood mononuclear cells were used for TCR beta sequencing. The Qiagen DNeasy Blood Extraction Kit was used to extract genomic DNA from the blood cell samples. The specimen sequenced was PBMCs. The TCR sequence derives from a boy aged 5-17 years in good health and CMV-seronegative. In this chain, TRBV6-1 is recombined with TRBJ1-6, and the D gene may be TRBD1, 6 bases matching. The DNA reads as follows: TGTGCCAGCAGGGACAGTGCCTCTCATTCACCCCTCCACTTT. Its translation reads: CASRDSASHSPLHF.